This paragraph reports one T cell receptor beta chain. What it binds is not known. The data were obtained in a study of cytomegalovirus exposure and HLA in healthy donors. Findings and caveats of the study: In a later analysis, V- and J-gene trimming of beta chains associated with a DCLRE1C missense variant, replicated independently.

Amplification used 60 Vbeta primers and 13 Jbeta primers. This table comes from immunoSEQ multiplex PCR, and its TCRdb copy is limited to in-frame clones, with some not included. The table counts 150,000 to 200,000 clones; about 0.74% lies in the top ten. Source material: PBMCs. This TCR was recovered from a boy aged 5 to 17 in good health and CMV-seronegative.

CDR3 nucleotide sequence: TGTGCCAGCAGCGTAGAAGCTCTACCCACAGATACGCAGTATTTT. Its protein product is CASSVEALPTDTQYF. This rearrangement joins TRBV9 to TRBJ2-3, with no clear D. The CDR3 runs to 15 residues. Germline V gives CDR1 SGDLS, CDR2 YYNGEE. V shed 0 bases and J shed 2 bases, with 10 bases lying between them.